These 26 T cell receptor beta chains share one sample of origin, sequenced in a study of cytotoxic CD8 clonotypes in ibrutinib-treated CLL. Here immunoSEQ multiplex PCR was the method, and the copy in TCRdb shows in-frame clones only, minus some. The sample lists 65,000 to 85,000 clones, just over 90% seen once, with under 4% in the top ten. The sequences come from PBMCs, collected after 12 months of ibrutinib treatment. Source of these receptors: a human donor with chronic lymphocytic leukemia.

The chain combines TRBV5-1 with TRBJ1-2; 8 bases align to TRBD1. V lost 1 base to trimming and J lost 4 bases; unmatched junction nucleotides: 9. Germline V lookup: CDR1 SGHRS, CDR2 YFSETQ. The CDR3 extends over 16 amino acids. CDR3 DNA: TGCGCCAGCAGCTTGTCTTCAGGGGGCAGGAGCTATGGCTACACCTTC. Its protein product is CASSLSSGGRSYGYTF.

The CDR3 is CASSLDLIHGGEQYF. The CDR3 DNA is TGTGCCAGCAGCTTAGATTTGATTCACGGGGGTGAGCAGTACTTC. The V gene is TRBV7-6, the J gene TRBJ2-7; D perhaps matches TRBD2 (6 bases). Per the germline V gene, CDR1 is SGHVS and CDR2 is FNYEAQ. V was shortened by 1 base and J by 7 bases, with 17 bases between the two germline ends. The CDR3 has 15 amino acids.

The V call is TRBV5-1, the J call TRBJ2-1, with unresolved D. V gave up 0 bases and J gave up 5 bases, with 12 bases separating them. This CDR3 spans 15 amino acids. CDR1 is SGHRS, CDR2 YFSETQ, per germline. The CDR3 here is CASSLAPRRDNEQFF. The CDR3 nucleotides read TGCGCCAGCAGCTTGGCCCCCCGAAGAGACAATGAGCAGTTCTTC.

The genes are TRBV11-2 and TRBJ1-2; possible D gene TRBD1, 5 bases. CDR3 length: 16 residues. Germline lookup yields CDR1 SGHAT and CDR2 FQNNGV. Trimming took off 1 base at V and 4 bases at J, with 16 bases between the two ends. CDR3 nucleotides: TGTGCCAGCAGCTTAGCGCTCGGGGGAGGGGTCTATGGCTACACCTTC. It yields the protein CASSLALGGGVYGYTF.

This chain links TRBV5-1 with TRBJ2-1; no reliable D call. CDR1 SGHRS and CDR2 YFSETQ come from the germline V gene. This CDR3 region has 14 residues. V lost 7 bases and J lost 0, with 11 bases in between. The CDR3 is CASGLGISYNEQFF. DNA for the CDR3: TGCGCCAGCGGGTTAGGGATCTCCTACAATGAGCAGTTCTTC.

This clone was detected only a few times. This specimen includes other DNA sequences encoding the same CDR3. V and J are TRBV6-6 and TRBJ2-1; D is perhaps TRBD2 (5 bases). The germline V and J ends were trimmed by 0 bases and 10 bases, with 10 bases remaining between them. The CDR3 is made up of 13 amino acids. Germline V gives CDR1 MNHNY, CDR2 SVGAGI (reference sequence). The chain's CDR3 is CASSYSRGNEQFF. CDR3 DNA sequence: TGTGCCAGCAGTTACTCGAGAGGGAACGAGCAGTTCTTC.

CDR3 DNA sequence: TGTGCCACCCTAGGTACAGTGAACACTGAAGCTTTCTTT. Translating it yields CATLGTVNTEAFF. The chain links TRBV28 to TRBJ1-1; no reliable D call. Germline loops: CDR1 MDHEN, CDR2 SYDVKM. This CDR3 is built from 13 residues. V dropped 10 bases and J dropped 0 bases, with 12 bases sitting between them.

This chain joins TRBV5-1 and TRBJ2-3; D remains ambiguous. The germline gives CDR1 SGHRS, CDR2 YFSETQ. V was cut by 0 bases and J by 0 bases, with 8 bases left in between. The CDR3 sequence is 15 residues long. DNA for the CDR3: TGCGCCAGCAGCTTGGTTTCTCGGAGCACAGATACGCAGTATTTT. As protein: CASSLVSRSTDTQYF.

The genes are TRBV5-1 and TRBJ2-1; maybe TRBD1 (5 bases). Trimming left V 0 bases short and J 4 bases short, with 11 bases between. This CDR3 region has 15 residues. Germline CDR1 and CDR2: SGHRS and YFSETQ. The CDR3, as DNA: TGCGCCAGCAGCTTGGGTCAGGGTCCTTACAATGAGCAGTTCTTC. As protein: CASSLGQGPYNEQFF.

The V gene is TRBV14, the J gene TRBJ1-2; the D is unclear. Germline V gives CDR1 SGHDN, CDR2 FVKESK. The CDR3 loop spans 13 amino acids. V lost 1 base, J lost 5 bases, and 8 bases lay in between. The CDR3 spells CASSQVGGYGYTF. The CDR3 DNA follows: TGTGCCAGCAGCCAAGTAGGTGGATATGGCTACACCTTC.

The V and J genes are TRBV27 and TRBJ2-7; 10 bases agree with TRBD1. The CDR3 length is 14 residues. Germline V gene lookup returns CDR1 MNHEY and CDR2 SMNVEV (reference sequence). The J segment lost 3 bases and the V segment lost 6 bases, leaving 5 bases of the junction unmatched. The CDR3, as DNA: TGTGCCAGCAGACTCAGGACAGGGGGCTACGAGCAGTACTTC. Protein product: CASRLRTGGYEQYF.

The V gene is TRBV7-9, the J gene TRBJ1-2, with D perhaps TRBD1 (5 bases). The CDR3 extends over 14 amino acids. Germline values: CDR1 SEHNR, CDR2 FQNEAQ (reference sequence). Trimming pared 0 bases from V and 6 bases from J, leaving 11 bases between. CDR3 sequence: CASSLAAGQDGYTF. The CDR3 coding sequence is TGTGCCAGCAGCTTAGCGGCAGGGCAGGATGGCTACACCTTC.

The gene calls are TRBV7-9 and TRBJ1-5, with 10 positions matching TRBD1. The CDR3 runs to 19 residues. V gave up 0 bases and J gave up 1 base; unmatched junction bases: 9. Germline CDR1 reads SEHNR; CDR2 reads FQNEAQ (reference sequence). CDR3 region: CASSLAWSRDRGSNQPQHF. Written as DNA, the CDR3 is TGTGCCAGCAGCTTAGCCTGGTCTAGGGACAGGGGAAGCAATCAGCCCCAGCATTTT.

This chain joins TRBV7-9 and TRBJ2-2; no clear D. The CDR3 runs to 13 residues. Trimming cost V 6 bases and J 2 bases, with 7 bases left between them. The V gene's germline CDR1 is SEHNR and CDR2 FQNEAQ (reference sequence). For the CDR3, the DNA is TGTGCCAGCAGGGCGAGCAACACCGGGGAGCTGTTTTTT. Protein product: CASRASNTGELFF.

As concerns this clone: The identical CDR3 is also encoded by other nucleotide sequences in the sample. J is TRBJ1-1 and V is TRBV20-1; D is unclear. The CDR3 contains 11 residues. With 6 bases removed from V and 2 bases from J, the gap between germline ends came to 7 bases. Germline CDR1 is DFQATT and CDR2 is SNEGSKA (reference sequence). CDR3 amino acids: CSAQKNTEAFF. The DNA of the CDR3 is TGCAGTGCACAGAAAAACACTGAAGCTTTCTTT.

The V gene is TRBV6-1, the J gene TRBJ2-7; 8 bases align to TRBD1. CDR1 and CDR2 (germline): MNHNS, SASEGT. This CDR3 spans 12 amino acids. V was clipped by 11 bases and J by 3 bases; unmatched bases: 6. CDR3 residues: CAVWDRLYEQYF. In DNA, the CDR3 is TGTGCCGTTTGGGACAGGCTCTACGAGCAGTACTTC.

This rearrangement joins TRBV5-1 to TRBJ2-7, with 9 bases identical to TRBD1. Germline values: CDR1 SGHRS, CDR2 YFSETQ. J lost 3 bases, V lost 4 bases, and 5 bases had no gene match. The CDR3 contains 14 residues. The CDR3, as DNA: TGCGCCAGCAGCAGCCGGGACAGGGTCTACGAGCAGTACTTC. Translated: CASSSRDRVYEQYF.

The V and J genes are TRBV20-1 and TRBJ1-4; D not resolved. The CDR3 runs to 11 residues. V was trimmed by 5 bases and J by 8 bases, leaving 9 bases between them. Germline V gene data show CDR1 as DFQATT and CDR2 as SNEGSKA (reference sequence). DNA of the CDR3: TGCAGTGCTGCCCGAAGCGAAAAACTGTTTTTT. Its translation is CSAARSEKLFF.

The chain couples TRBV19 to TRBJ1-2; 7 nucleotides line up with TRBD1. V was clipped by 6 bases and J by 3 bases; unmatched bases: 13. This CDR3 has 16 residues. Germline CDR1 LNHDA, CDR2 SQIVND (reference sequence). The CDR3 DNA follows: TGTGCCAGTAGACATGACCAAGACAGGGAGGACTATGGCTACACCTTC. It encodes CASRHDQDREDYGYTF.

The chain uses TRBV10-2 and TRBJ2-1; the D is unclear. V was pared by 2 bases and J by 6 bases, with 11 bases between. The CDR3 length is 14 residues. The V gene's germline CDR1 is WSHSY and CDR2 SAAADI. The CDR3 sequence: CASSEAPLVNEQFF. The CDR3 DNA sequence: TGCGCCAGCAGTGAGGCCCCGCTAGTCAATGAGCAGTTCTTC.

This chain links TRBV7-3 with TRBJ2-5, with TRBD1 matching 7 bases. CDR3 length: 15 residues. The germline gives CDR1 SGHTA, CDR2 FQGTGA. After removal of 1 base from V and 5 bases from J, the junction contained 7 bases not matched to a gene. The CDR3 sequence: CASSLRPTGPETQYF. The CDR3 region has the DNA TGTGCCAGCAGCTTAAGGCCGACAGGGCCCGAGACCCAGTACTTC.

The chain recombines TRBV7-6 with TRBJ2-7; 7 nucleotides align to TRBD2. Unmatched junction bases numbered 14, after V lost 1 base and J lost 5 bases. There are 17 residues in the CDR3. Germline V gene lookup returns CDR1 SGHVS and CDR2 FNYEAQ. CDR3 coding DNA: TGTGCCAGCAGCTTAGGGCGACGTGCGGGAGCCTTAGACGAGCAGTACTTC. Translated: CASSLGRRAGALDEQYF.

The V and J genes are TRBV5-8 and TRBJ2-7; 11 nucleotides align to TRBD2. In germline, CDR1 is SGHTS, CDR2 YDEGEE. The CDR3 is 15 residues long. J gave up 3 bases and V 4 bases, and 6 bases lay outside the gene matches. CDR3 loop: CASSRLAGRYYEQYF. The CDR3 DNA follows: TGTGCCAGCAGCCGACTAGCGGGACGATACTACGAGCAGTACTTC.

CDR3 DNA: TGTGCCAGCAGCAGGGGAGTACCGGTCACTGAAGCTTTCTTT. It translates to CASSRGVPVTEAFF. The chain joins TRBV7-8 to TRBJ1-1; tentatively, D is TRBD1 (5 bases). Germline lookup yields CDR1 SGHVS and CDR2 FQNEAQ. V lost 5 bases, J lost 4 bases, and 14 bases lay in between. This CDR3 has 14 amino acids.

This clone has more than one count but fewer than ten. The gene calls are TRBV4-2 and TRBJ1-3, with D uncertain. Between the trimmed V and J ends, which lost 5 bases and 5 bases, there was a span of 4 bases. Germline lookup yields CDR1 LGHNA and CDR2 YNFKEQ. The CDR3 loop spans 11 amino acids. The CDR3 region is CASSIRNTIYF. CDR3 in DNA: TGTGCCAGCAGCATTCGAAACACCATATATTTT.

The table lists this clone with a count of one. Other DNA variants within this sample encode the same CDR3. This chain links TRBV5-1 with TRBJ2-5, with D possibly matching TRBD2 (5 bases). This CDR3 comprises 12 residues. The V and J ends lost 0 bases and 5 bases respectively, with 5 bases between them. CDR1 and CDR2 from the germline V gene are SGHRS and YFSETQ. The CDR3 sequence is CASSLAGETQYF. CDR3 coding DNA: TGCGCCAGCAGCTTGGCGGGGGAGACCCAGTACTTC.